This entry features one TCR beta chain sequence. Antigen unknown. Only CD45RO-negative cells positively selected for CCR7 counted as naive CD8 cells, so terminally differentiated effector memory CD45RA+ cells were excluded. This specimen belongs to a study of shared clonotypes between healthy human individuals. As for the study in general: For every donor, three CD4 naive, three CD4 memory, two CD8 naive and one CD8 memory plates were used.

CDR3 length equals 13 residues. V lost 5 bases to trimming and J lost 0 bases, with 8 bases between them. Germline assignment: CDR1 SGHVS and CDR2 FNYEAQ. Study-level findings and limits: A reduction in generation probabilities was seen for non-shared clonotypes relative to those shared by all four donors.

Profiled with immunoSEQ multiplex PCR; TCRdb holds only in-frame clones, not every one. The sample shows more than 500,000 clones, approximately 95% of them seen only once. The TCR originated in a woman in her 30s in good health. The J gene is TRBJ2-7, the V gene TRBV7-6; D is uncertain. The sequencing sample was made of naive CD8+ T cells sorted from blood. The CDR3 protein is CASSPRSSYEQYF. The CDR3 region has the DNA TGTGCCAGCAGCCCGAGGAGCTCCTACGAGCAGTACTTC.